This T cell receptor (beta chain) was identified in a study of blood T cell repertoires in COVID-19. About the research overall: The origin of the acute and convalescent COVID-19 samples was the United States, Italy and Spain. PBMCs, B-cell-depleted T cells, or T cells provided the cDNA or gDNA that made up the material.

Between the trimmed V and J ends, which lost 4 bases and 0 bases, there was a span of 5 bases. This CDR3 spans 13 amino acids. CDR1 is SGHTA and CDR2 is FQGTGA in the germline V gene. In its sample, this clone was seen once. Seattle participants joined during active infection and were tracked over time. Assay used: immunoSEQ multiplex PCR; TCRdb lists only in-frame clones, some missing. The sample yields about 180,000 clones, 80% to 85% seen once. The sequence was obtained from a woman in her 70s with COVID-19, enrolled during active disease. Input material: peripheral blood. The rearrangement links TRBV7-3 to TRBJ2-3; D is unresolved. CDR3 coding DNA: TGTGCCAGCAGCTCCACTAGCACAGATACGCAGTATTTT. It encodes CASSSTSTDTQYF.